This TCR beta chain originates from a study of T cell changes during pregnancy in multiple sclerosis. Assay used: immunoSEQ multiplex PCR; TCRdb lists only in-frame clones, some missing. This sample has about 56,000 clones, with 90% found just once. This clonotype was obtained from a female donor in good health, enrolled as a control in a pregnancy study. Sequences were derived from peripheral blood, sampled in the first trimester of pregnancy.

The CDR3 DNA sequence: TGTGCCAGCACTCCGCCAGGGCCGTACCAAGAGACCCAGTACTTC. Protein product: CASTPPGPYQETQYF. The V and J genes are TRBV7-8 and TRBJ2-5; D may be TRBD1 (5 bases). The germline V gene has CDR1 SGHVS and CDR2 FQNEAQ. V dropped 7 bases and J dropped 0 bases, with 15 bases sitting between them. The CDR3 length is 15 residues.